This T cell receptor beta chain was obtained from a study of early stage breast cancer tumors. TCRdb keeps only in-frame clones here, not all; method: immunoSEQ multiplex PCR. This sample has fewer than 25,000 clones, with roughly 67% found just once. This clone was seen only once. This sequence was found in a person in their sixties with breast cancer. The sequencing sample was made of breast tumor tissue.

For the CDR3, the DNA is TGTGCCAGCAGCCCCAGACTAGCGGGACTCCCAGATACGCAGTATTTT. Translating it yields CASSPRLAGLPDTQYF. V gene TRBV7-2 combines with J gene TRBJ2-3, with 11 bases aligning to TRBD2. The germline CDR1 and CDR2 sequences are SGHTA and FQGNSA. V dropped 5 bases and J dropped 4; count of bases not matched to a gene: 8. The length of the CDR3 is 16 residues.